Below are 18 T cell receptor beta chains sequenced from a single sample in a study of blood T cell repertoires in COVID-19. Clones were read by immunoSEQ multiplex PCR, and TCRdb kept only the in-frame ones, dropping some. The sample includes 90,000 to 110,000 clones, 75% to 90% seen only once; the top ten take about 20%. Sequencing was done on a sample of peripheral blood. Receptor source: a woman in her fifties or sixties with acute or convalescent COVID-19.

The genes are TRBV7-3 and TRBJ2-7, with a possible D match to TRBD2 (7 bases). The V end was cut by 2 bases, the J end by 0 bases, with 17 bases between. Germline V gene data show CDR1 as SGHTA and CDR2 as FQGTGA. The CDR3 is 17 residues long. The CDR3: CASSLCPTAGASYEQYF. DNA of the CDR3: TGTGCCAGCAGCTTATGCCCGACGGCGGGGGCCTCCTACGAGCAGTACTTC.

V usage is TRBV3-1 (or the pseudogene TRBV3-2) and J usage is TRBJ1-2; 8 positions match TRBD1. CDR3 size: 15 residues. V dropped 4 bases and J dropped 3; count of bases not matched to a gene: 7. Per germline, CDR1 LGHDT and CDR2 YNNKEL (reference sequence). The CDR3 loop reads CASSPGQGADYGYTF. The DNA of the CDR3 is TGTGCCAGCAGCCCAGGGCAGGGGGCCGACTATGGCTACACCTTC.

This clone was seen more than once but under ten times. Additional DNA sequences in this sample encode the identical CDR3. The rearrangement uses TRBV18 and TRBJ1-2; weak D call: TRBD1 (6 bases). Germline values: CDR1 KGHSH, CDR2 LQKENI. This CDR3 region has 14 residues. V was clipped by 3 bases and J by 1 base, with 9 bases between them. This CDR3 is CASSPDRSNYGYTF. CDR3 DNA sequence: TGTGCCAGCTCACCCGACAGGAGTAACTATGGCTACACCTTC.

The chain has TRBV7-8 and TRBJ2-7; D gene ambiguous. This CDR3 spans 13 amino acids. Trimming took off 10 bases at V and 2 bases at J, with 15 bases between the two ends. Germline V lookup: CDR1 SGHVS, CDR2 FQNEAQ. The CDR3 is CATNSHTPYEQYF. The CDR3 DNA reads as TGTGCCACTAATAGCCACACACCCTACGAGCAGTACTTC. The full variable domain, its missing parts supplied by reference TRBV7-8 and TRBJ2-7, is GAGVSQSPRYKVAKRGQDVALRCDPISGHVSLFWYQQALGQGPEFLTYFQNEAQLDKSGLPSDRFFAERPEGSVSTLKIQRTQQEDSAVYLCATNSHTPYEQYFGPGTRLTVT.

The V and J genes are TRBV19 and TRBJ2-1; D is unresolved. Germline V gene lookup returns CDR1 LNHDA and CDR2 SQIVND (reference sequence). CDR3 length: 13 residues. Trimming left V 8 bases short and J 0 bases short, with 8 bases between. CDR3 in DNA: TGTGCCAGTGGCCTAGACTCCTACAATGAGCAGTTCTTC. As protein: CASGLDSYNEQFF.

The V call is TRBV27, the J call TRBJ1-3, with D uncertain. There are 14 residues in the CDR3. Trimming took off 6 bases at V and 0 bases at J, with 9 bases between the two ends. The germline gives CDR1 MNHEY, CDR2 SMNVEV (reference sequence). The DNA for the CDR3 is TGTGCCAGCAGCCCTAGATTCTCTGGAAACACCATATATTTT. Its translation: CASSPRFSGNTIYF.

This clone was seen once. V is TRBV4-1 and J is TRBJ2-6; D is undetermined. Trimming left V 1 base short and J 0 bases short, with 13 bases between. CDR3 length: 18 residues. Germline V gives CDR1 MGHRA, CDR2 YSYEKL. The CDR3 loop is CASSQGTAPFSGANVLTF. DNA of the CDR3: TGCGCCAGCAGCCAAGGCACAGCACCCTTCTCTGGGGCCAACGTCCTGACTTTC.

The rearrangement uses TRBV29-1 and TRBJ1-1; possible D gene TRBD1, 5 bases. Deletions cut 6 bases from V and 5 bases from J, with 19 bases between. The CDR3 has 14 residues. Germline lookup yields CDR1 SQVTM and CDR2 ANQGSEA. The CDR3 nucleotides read TGCAGCGTGGCCCGGGGGTCTCCGAGTACTGAAGCTTTCTTT. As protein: CSVARGSPSTEAFF.

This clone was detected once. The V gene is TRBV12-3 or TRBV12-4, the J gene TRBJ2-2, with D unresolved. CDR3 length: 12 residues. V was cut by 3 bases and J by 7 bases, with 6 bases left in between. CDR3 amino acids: CASSFSFGELFF. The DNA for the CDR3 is TGTGCCAGCAGTTTTTCATTCGGGGAGCTGTTTTTT.

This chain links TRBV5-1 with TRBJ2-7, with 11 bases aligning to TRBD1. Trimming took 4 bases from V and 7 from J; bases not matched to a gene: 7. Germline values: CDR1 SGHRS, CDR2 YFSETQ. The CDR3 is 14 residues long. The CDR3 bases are TGCGCCAGCAGCAACGGACAGGGGGCCAGGGAGCAGTACTTC. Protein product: CASSNGQGAREQYF. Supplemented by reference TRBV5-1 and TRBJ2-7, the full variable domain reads KAGVTQTPRYLIKTRGQQVTLSCSPISGHRSVSWYQQTPGQGLQFLFEYFSETQRNKGNFPGRFSGRQFSNSRSEMNVSTLELGDSALYLCASSNGQGAREQYFGPGTRLTVT.

The CDR3, as DNA: TGTGCCAGCTCACCCGGACAGGGGTTCGATGAGCAGTTCTTC. It translates to CASSPGQGFDEQFF. The J gene is TRBJ2-1, the V gene TRBV18; 9 nucleotides match TRBD1. J lost 8 bases, V lost 3 bases, and 5 bases had no gene match. The CDR3 is 14 residues long. Per germline, CDR1 KGHSH and CDR2 LQKENI.

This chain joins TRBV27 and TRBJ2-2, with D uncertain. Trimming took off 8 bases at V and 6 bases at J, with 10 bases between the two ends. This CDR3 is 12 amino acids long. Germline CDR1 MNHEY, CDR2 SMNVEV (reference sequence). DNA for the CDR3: TGTGCCAGCTCCCCATTAGCCGGGGAGCTGTTTTTT. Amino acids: CASSPLAGELFF.

CDR3 amino acids: CASSVATSGRADTQYF. CDR3 coding DNA: TGTGCCAGCAGCGTAGCTACAAGCGGGAGGGCAGATACGCAGTATTTT. The rearrangement joins TRBV9 to TRBJ2-3; TRBD2 matches 10 bases. The germline V gene has CDR1 SGDLS and CDR2 YYNGEE. The CDR3 totals 16 residues. V was clipped by 0 bases and J by 4 bases; unmatched bases: 5.

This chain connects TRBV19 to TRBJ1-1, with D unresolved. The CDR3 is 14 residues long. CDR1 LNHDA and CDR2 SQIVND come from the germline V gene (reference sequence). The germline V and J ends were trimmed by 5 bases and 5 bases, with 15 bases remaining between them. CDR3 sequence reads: CASSGKGGRTEAFF. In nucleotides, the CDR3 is TGTGCCAGTAGTGGCAAAGGCGGGCGAACTGAAGCTTTCTTT.

Here the CDR3 reads CASSLPQGGRRETQYF. Here the CDR3 DNA reads TGTGCCAGCAGCTTACCCCAAGGTGGGAGAAGGGAGACCCAGTACTTC. The chain joins TRBV7-8 to TRBJ2-5; possible D gene TRBD2, 5 bases. The germline V gene has CDR1 SGHVS and CDR2 FQNEAQ. Between the trimmed V and J ends, which lost 2 bases and 5 bases, there was a span of 18 bases. This CDR3 spans 16 amino acids.

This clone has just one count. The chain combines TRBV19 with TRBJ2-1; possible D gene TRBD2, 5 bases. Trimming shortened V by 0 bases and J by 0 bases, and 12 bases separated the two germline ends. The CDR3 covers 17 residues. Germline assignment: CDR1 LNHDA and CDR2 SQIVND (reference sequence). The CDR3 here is CASSIDRPGSSYNEQFF. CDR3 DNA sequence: TGTGCCAGTAGTATAGATCGCCCGGGGAGCTCCTACAATGAGCAGTTCTTC.

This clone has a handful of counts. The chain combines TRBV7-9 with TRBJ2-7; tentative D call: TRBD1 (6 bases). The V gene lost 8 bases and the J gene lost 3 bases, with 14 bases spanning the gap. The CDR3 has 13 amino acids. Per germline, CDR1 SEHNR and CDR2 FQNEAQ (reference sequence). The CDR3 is CASVRTEHYEQYF. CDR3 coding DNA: TGTGCCAGCGTTCGGACAGAACACTACGAGCAGTACTTC.

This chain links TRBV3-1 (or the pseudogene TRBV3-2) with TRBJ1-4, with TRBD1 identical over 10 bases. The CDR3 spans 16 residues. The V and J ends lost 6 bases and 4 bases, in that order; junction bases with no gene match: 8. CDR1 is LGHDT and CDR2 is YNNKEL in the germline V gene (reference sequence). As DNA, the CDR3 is TGTGCCAGCAGTAGGCGGACAGGGGGTAATAATGAAAAACTGTTTTTT. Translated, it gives CASSRRTGGNNEKLFF.